This T cell receptor beta chain was profiled in a study of blood T cell repertoires in COVID-19. Study summary: Samples representing acute and convalescent COVID-19 were sourced from the United States, Italy and Spain. The analysed material was cDNA or gDNA that came from T cells, B-cell-depleted T cells, or PBMCs.

In the authors' methods: The assay estimated nucleated cells by amplifying reference gene primers. Profiled with immunoSEQ multiplex PCR; TCRdb holds only in-frame clones, not every one. V and J calls plus clone size are reproduced from that table; the DNA served to infer D and trimming. The sample lists roughly 33,000 clones; more than 75% were seen once. Trimming cost V 1 base and J 0 bases, with 7 bases left between them. CDR3 size: 15 residues. Germline V gives CDR1 KGHSH, CDR2 LQKENI. The TCR was taken from an older woman with acute or convalescent COVID-19. The sample comprised peripheral blood. The V and J genes are TRBV18 and TRBJ1-5; D is undetermined. The CDR3 loop is CASSPQPYSNQPQHF. The CDR3 DNA reads TGTGCCAGCTCACCACAGCCCTATAGCAATCAGCCCCAGCATTTT.